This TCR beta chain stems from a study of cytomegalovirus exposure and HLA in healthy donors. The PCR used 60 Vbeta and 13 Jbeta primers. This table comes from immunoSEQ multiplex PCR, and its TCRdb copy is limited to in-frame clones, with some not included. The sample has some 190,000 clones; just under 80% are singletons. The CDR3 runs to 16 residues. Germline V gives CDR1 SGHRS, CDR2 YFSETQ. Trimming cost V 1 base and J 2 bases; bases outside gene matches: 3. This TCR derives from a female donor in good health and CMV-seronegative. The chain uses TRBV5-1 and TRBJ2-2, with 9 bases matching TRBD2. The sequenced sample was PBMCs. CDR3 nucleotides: TGCGCCAGCAGCTTGAGACTAGCGGCTAACACCGGGGAGCTGTTTTTT. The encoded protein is CASSLRLAANTGELFF.